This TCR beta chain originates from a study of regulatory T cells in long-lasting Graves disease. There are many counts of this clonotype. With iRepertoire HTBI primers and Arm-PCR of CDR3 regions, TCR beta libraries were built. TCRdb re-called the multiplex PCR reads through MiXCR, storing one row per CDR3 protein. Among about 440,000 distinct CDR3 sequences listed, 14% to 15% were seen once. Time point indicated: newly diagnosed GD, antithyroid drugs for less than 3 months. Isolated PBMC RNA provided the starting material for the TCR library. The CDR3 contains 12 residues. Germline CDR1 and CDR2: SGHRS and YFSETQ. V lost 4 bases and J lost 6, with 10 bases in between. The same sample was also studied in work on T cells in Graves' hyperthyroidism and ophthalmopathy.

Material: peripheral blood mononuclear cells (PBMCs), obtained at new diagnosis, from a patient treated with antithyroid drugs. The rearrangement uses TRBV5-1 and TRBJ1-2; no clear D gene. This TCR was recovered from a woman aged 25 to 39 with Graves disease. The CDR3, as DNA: TGCGCCAGCAGCCCTGATGGAGATGGCTACACCTTC. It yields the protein CASSPDGDGYTF.